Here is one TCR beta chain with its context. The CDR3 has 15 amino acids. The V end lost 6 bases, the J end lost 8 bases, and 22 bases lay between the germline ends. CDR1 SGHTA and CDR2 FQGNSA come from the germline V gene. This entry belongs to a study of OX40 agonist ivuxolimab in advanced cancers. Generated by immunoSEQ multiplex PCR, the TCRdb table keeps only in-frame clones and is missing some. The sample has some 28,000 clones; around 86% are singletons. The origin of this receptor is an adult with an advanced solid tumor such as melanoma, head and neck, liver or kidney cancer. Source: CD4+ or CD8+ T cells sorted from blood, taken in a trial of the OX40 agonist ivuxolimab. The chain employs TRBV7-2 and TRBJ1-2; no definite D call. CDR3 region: CASRRTSGSSEGYTF. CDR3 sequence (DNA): TGTGCCAGCAGACGGACTTCGGGCAGCTCTGAGGGCTACACCTTC.